What follows are 15 T cell receptor beta chains derived from one specimen sequenced in a study of T cells in Graves' hyperthyroidism and ophthalmopathy. Researchers amplified the TCR beta CDR3 regions from RNA transcripts. First-round RT-PCR with HTBI primers amplified the TCR CDR3 region. One entry per CDR3 protein, called by TCRdb with MiXCR from the multiplex PCR reads. The sample has over 500,000 distinct CDR3 sequences, 40% to 50% seen once; the top ten hold about two fifths. The sequenced sample was peripheral blood or thyroid tissue (not recorded which). These TCRs come from an adult woman with Graves' disease, either hyperthyroidism or ophthalmopathy (not recorded which).

This clonotype was recorded at least ten times. The chain joins TRBV29-1 to TRBJ2-7, with TRBD2 as a possible D gene (5 bases). This CDR3 spans 13 amino acids. Between the trimmed V and J ends, which lost 1 base and 2 bases, there was a span of 9 bases. Looked up from germline, CDR1 is SQVTM and CDR2 is ANQGSEA. CDR3: CSVEGSGTYEQYF. CDR3 in DNA: TGCAGCGTTGAAGGGTCCGGGACCTACGAGCAGTACTTC.

This clonotype has more than one count but fewer than ten. The chain uses TRBV29-1 and TRBJ2-7; 8 nucleotides match TRBD2. The CDR3 covers 13 residues. Germline CDR1 and CDR2: SQVTM and ANQGSEA. With V trimmed by 8 bases and J by 2 bases, 8 bases remained unmatched. Written as DNA, the CDR3 is TGCAGCACGACTGGAGCGGGAGCCTACGAGCAGTACTTC. Its protein product is CSTTGAGAYEQYF.

Comments on this clonotype: A read error is possible here, since a much larger clone lies one base away. V usage is TRBV10-3 and J usage is TRBJ2-5; D ambiguous. CDR1 ENHRY and CDR2 SYGVKD come from the germline V gene. This CDR3 comprises 11 residues. The CDR3 here is CAIGVQEAQYF. The CDR3, as DNA: TGTGCCATTGGCGTTCAAGAGGCCCAGTACTTC.

This clonotype showed up just a few times. V is TRBV20-1 and J is TRBJ2-5, with 7 bases matching TRBD2. V lost 5 bases and J lost 4; bases outside the gene matches: 7. Looked up from germline, CDR1 is DFQATT and CDR2 is SNEGSKA (reference sequence). The CDR3 covers 13 residues. For the CDR3, the DNA is TGCAGTGCTCAGCGGGGATGGAGAGAGACCCAGTACTTC. This codes for CSAQRGWRETQYF.

V usage is TRBV10-3 and J usage is TRBJ2-7; a possible D gene is TRBD2 (6 bases). The CDR3 contains 13 residues. Germline CDR1 reads ENHRY; CDR2 reads SYGVKD. Trimming took off 7 bases at V and 5 bases at J, with 15 bases between the two ends. The CDR3 DNA reads TGTGCCATCACCCCGGGACTTATGGACGAGCAGTACTTC. Protein: CAITPGLMDEQYF.

This clonotype has a handful of counts. This chain links TRBV12-3 or TRBV12-4 with TRBJ1-3; no firm D call. Trimming cost V 6 bases and J 8 bases, with 11 bases left between them. The CDR3 runs to 12 residues. CDR3 amino acids: CASSPNLDTIYF. DNA of the CDR3: TGTGCCAGCAGCCCGAATTTGGACACCATATATTTT.

This chain uses TRBV4-1 with TRBJ2-5; 11 nucleotides agree with TRBD2. Trimming cost V 3 bases and J 5 bases; bases outside gene matches: 5. Germline CDR1 reads MGHRA; CDR2 reads YSYEKL. This CDR3 contains 15 residues. The chain's CDR3 is CASSQLLAGVETQYF. CDR3 DNA sequence: TGCGCCAGCAGCCAGCTACTAGCGGGAGTGGAGACCCAGTACTTC.

V is TRBV7-9 and J is TRBJ2-7, with TRBD1 as a possible D gene (7 bases). V shed 5 bases and J shed 6 bases, with 23 bases lying between them. From germline, CDR1 is SEHNR and CDR2 FQNEAQ (reference sequence). This CDR3 contains 16 residues. CDR3 bases: TGTGCCAGCAGCCCTATTGTCCGGCAGGGGGGAACCGAGCAGTACTTC. Amino acids: CASSPIVRQGGTEQYF. The variable domain in full, completed from reference TRBV7-9 and TRBJ2-7, reads DTGVSQNPRHKITKRGQNVTFRCDPISEHNRLYWYRQTLGQGPEFLTYFQNEAQLEKSRLLSDRFSAERPKGSFSTLEIQRTEQGDSAMYLCASSPIVRQGGTEQYFGPGTRLTVT.

There are many counts of this clonotype. The rearrangement uses TRBV15 and TRBJ2-6; TRBD2 matches at 8 bases. The V segment lost 4 bases and the J segment 2 bases; nucleotides outside the gene matches: 7. The CDR3 totals 17 residues. CDR1 LNHNV and CDR2 YYDKDF come from the germline V gene (reference sequence). The CDR3 nucleotides read TGTGCCACCAGCAAAGGCCTCGGGAGGGCTGGGGCCAACGTCCTGACTTTC. Its protein is CATSKGLGRAGANVLTF.

Points on this clonotype: The junction departs from the called germline gene at one end, perhaps through a read error. J is TRBJ1-1 and V is TRBV2; possibly TRBD1 for D (6 bases). The germline gives CDR1 SNHLY, CDR2 FYNNEI. CDR3 length: 13 amino acids. The CDR3 DNA reads TGTGCCAGCGGTGAGGGGGGCTACACTGAAGCTTTCTTT. Translated: CASGEGGYTEAFF.

The chain combines TRBV29-1 with TRBJ1-2; D may be TRBD1 (5 bases). The CDR3 totals 11 residues. The germline V gene has CDR1 SQVTM and CDR2 ANQGSEA. Trimming removed 8 bases at V and 6 bases at J, with 13 bases between. This chain's CDR3 is CSTSGDDGYTF. Written as DNA, the CDR3 is TGCAGCACTTCCGGGGACGATGGCTACACCTTC.

This clonotype has only a few counts. The chain couples TRBV25-1 to TRBJ2-5; tentative D call: TRBD1 (5 bases). CDR3 length equals 19 residues. Germline CDR1 MGHDK, CDR2 SYGVNS. Trimming removed 1 base at V and 2 bases at J, with 23 bases between. The CDR3 DNA reads TGTGCCAGCAGTGAATTAGGGGCCTACTTATCCCGGAGACAAGAGACCCAGTACTTC. It translates to CASSELGAYLSRRQETQYF.

This clonotype appeared a few times. This chain links TRBV4-2 with TRBJ2-5; possibly TRBD2 for D (6 bases). Germline assignment: CDR1 LGHNA and CDR2 YNFKEQ. With 3 bases removed from V and 2 bases from J, the gap between germline ends came to 25 bases. CDR3 length equals 19 residues. The CDR3 DNA sequence: TGTGCCAGCAGCCAGGGCCTGGGGCGGGATGAGGCGGGGCAAGAGACCCAGTACTTC. Protein: CASSQGLGRDEAGQETQYF.

The chain uses TRBV4-1 and TRBJ1-4; D is ambiguous. This CDR3 has 16 residues. Germline V CDR1 and CDR2: MGHRA, YSYEKL. V was trimmed by 3 bases and J by 0 bases, leaving 11 bases between them. The CDR3 DNA reads as TGCGCCAGCAGCCACCTCGGCCTTGCAACTAATGAAAAACTGTTTTTT. Protein product: CASSHLGLATNEKLFF.

The V and J genes are TRBV7-3 and TRBJ1-1, with D maybe TRBD1 (6 bases). The CDR3 sequence is 16 residues long. Trimming left V 2 bases short and J 5 bases short, with 18 bases between. The V gene's germline CDR1 is SGHTA and CDR2 FQGTGA. The CDR3 DNA is TGTGCCAGCAGCTTACACGGGGGCGTTATTGGGACTGAAGCTTTCTTT. This translates into CASSLHGGVIGTEAFF.